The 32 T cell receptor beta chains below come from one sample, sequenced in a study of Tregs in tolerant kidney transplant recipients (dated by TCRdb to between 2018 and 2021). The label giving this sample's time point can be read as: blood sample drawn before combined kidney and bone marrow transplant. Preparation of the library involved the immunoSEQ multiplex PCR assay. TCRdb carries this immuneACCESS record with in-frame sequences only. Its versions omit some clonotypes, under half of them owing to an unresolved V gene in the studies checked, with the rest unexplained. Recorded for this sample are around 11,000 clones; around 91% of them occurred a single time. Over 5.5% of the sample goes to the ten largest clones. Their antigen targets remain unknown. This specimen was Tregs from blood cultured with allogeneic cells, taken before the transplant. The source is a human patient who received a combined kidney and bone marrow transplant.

The CDR3 region is CASSPLGRSSYNEQFF. In DNA, the CDR3 is TGCGCCAGCAGCCCCCTGGGCCGAAGCTCCTACAATGAGCAGTTCTTC. The V gene is TRBV5-1, the J gene TRBJ2-1, with D unclear. Looked up from germline, CDR1 is SGHRS and CDR2 is YFSETQ. V lost 4 bases and J 0 bases, leaving 14 bases between the germline ends. The CDR3 is 16 amino acids.

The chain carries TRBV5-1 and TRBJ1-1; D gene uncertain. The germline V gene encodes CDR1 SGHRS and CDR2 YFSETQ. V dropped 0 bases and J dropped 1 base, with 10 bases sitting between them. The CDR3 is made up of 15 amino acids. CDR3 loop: CASSLAGPGNTEAFF. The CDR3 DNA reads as TGCGCCAGCAGCTTGGCCGGGCCGGGGAACACTGAAGCTTTCTTT.

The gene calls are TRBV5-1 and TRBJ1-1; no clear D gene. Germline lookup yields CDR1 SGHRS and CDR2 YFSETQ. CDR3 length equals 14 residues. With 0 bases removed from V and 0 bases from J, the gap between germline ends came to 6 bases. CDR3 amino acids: CASSLVALNTEAFF. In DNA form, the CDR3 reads TGCGCCAGCAGCTTGGTCGCCCTGAACACTGAAGCTTTCTTT.

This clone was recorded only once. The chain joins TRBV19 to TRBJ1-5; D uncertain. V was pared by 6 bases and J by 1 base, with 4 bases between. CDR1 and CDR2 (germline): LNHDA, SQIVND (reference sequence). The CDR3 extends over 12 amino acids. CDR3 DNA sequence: TGTGCCAGTAGGGACAGCAATCAGCCCCAGCATTTT. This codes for CASRDSNQPQHF.

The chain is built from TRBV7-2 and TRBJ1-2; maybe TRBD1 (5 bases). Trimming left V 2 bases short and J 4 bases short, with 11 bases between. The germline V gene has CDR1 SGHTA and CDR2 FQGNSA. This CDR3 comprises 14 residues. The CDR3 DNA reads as TGTGCCAGCAGCTTATTCGGGGGGTCCTATGGCTACACCTTC. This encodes CASSLFGGSYGYTF.

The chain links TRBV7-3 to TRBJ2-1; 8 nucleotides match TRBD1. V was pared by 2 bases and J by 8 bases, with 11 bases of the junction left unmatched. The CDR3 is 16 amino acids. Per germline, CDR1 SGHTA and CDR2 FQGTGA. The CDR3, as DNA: TGTGCCAGCAGCTTAGCTGTAGGACAGGGAACCTATGAGCAGTTCTTC. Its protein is CASSLAVGQGTYEQFF.

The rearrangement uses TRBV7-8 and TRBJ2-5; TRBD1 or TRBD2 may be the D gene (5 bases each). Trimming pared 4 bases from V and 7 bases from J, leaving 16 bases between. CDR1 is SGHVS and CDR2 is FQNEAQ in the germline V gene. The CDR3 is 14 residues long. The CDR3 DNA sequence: TGTGCCAGCAGCTCGATCTGGGGCGAGGGGACCCAGTACTTC. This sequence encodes CASSSIWGEGTQYF.

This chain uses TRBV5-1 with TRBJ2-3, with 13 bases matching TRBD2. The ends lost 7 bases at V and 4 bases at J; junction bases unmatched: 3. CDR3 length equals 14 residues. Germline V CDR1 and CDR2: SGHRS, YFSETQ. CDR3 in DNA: TGCGCCAGCGGGACTAGCGGGGCTGCAGATACGCAGTATTTT. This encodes CASGTSGAADTQYF.

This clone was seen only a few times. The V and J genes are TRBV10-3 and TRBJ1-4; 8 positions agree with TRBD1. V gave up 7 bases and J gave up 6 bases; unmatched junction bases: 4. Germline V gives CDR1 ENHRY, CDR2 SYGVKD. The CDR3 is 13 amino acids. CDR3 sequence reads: CAIKGQADEKLFF. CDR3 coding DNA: TGTGCCATCAAGGGACAGGCGGATGAAAAACTGTTTTTT.

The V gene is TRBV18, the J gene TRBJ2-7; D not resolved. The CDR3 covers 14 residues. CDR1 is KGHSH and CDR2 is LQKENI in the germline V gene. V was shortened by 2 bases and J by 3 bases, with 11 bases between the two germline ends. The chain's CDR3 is CASSPLGSIYEQYF. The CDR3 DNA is TGTGCCAGCTCACCATTGGGGTCAATCTACGAGCAGTACTTC.

The chain's CDR3 is CASSPAGRQYPDTQYF. CDR3 nucleotides: TGTGCCAGCTCACCGGCAGGTCGACAGTATCCAGATACGCAGTATTTT. This chain uses TRBV18 with TRBJ2-3; tentative D call: TRBD1 (5 bases). CDR1 is KGHSH and CDR2 is LQKENI in the germline V gene. V was clipped by 3 bases and J by 4 bases, with 17 bases between them. CDR3 length: 16 amino acids.

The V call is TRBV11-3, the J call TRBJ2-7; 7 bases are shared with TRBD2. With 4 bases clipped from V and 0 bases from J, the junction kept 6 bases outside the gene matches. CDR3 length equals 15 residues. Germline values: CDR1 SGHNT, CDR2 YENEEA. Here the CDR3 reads CASSWLADFSYEQYF. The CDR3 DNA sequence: TGTGCCAGCAGCTGGCTAGCGGATTTCTCCTACGAGCAGTACTTC.

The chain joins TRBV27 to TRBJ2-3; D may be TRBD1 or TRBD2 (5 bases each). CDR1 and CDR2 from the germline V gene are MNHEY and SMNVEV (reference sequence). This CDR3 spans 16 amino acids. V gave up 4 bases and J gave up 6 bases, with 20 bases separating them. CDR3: CASSSSGTLYWDTQYF. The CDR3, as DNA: TGTGCCAGCAGTTCCTCAGGGACCCTTTATTGGGATACGCAGTATTTT.

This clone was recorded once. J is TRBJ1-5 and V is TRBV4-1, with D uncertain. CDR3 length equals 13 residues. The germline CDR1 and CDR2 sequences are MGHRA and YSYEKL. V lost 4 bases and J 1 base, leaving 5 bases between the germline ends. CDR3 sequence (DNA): TGCGCCAGCAGCCTTAGAAGCAATCAGCCCCAGCATTTT. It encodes CASSLRSNQPQHF.

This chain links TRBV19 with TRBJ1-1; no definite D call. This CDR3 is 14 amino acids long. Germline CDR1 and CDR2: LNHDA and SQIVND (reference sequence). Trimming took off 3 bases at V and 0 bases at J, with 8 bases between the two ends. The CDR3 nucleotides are TGTGCCAGTAGTATTTCTACTATGAACACTGAAGCTTTCTTT. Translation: CASSISTMNTEAFF. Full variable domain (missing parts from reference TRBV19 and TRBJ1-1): DGGITQSPKYLFRKEGQNVTLSCEQNLNHDAMYWYRQDPGQGLRLIYYSQIVNDFQKGDIAEGYSVSREKKESFPLTVTSAQKNPTAFYLCASSISTMNTEAFFGQGTRLTVV.

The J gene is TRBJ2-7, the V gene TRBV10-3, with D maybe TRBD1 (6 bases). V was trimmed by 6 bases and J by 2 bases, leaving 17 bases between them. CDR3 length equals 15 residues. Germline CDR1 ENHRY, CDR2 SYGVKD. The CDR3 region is CAISTGQTRTYEQYF. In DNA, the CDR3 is TGTGCCATCAGCACCGGACAGACGAGAACCTACGAGCAGTACTTC.

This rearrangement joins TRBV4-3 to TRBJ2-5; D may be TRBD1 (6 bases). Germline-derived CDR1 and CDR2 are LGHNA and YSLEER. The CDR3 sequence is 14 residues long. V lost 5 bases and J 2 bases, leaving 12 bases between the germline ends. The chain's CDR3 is CASSARQEQETQYF. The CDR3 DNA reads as TGCGCCAGCAGCGCCCGACAGGAACAAGAGACCCAGTACTTC.

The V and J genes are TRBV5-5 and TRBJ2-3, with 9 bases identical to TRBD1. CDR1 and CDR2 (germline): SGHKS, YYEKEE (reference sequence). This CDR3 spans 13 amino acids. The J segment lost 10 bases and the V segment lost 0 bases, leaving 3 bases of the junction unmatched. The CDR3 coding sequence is TGTGCCAGCAGCTTGGCAACAGGGGGCCCGCAGTATTTT. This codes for CASSLATGGPQYF.

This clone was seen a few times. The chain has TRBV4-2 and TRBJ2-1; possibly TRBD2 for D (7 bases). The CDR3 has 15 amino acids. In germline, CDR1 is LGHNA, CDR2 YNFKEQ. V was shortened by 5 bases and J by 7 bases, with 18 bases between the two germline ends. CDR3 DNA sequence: TGTGCCAGCAGCTCTAGGCTAGGGGGGGGGAATGAGCAGTTCTTC. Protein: CASSSRLGGGNEQFF.

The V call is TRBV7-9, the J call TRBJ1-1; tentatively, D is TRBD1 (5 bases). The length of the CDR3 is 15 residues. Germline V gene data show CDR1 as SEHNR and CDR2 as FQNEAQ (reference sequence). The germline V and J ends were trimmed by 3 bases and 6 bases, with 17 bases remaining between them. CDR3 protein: CASSFWGPPEAEAFF. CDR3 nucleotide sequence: TGTGCCAGCAGCTTCTGGGGACCTCCGGAGGCTGAAGCTTTCTTT.

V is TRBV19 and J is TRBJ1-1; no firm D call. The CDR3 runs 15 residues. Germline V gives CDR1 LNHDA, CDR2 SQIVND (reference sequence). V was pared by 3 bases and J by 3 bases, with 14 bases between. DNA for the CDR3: TGTGCCAGTAGTATGGGAGGGCCGGCGGACACTGAAGCTTTCTTT. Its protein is CASSMGGPADTEAFF.

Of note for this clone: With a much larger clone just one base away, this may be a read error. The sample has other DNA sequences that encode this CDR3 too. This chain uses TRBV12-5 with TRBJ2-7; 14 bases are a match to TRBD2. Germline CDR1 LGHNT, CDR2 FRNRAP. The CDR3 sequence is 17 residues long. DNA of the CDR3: TGTGCTAGTGGGTTGGTACGGAGTGGACTAGCGGGAGGCGAGCAGTACTTC. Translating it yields CASGLVRSGLAGGEQYF.

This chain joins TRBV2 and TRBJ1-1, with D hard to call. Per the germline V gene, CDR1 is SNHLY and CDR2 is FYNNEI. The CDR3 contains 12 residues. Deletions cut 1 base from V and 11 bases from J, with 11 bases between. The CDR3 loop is CASSEGVAGAFF. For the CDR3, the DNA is TGTGCCAGCAGTGAAGGTGTTGCTGGCGCTTTCTTT. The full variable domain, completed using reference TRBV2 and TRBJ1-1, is EPEVTQTPSHQVTQMGQEVILRCVPISNHLYFYWYRQILGQKVEFLVSFYNNEISEKSEIFDDQFSVERPDGSNFTLKIRSTKLEDSAMYFCASSEGVAGAFFGQGTRLTVV.

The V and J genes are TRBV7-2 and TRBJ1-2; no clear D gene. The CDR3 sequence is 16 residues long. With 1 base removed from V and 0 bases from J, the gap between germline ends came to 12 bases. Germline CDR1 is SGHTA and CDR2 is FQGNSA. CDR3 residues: CASSLVHQSPNYGYTF. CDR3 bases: TGTGCCAGCAGCTTAGTCCATCAGAGCCCTAACTATGGCTACACCTTC.

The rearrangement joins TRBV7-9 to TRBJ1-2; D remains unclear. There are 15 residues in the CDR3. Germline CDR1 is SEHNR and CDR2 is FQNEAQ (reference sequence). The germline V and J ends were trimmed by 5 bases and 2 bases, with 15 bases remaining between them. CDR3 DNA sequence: TGTGCCAGCAGCACTCAATTTGCTCCGAACTATGGCTACACCTTC. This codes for CASSTQFAPNYGYTF.

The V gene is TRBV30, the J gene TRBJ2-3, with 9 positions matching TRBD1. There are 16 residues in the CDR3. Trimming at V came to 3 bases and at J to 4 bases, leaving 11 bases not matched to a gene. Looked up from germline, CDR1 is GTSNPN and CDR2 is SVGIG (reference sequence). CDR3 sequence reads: CAWSPVWDRDADTQYF. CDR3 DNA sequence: TGTGCCTGGAGCCCTGTGTGGGACAGGGACGCAGATACGCAGTATTTT.

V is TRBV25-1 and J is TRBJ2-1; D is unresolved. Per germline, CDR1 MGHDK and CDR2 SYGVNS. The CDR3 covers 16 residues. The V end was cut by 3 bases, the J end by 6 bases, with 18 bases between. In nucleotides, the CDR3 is TGTGCCAGCAGTGATTCTAAGGGATTAAAACTCAATGAGCAGTTCTTC. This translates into CASSDSKGLKLNEQFF.

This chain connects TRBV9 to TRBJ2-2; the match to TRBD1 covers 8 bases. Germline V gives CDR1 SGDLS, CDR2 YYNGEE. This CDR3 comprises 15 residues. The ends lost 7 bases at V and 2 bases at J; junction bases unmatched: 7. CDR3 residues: CASRQGPSNTGELFF. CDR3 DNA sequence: TGTGCCAGCCGACAGGGGCCTAGTAACACCGGGGAGCTGTTTTTT.

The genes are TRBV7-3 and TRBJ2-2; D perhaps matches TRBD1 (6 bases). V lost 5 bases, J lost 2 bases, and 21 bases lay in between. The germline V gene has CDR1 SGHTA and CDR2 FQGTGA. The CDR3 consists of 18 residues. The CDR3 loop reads CASSPTFYGGSNTGELFF. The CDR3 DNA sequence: TGTGCCAGCAGCCCCACCTTTTATGGGGGCTCAAACACCGGGGAGCTGTTTTTT.

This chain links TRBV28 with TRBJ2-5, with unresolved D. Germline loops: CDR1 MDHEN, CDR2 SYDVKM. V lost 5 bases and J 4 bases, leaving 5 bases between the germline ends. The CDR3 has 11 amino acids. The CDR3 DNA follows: TGTGCCAGCAGTCTAAGAGAGACCCAGTACTTC. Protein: CASSLRETQYF.

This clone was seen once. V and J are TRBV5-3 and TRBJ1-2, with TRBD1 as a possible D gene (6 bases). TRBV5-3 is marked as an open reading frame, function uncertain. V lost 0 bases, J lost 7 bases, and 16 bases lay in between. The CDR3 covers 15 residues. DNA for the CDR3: TGTGCCAGAAGCTTGGCCATGGCGGGGGCCCCTGGCTACACCTTC. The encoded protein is CARSLAMAGAPGYTF.

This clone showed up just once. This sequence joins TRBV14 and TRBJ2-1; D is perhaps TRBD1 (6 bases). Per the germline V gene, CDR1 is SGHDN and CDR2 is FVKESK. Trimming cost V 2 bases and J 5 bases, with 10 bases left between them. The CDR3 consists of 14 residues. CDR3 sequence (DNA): TGTGCCAGCAGCCAATCCCACAGGGACAATGAGCAGTTCTTC. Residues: CASSQSHRDNEQFF.